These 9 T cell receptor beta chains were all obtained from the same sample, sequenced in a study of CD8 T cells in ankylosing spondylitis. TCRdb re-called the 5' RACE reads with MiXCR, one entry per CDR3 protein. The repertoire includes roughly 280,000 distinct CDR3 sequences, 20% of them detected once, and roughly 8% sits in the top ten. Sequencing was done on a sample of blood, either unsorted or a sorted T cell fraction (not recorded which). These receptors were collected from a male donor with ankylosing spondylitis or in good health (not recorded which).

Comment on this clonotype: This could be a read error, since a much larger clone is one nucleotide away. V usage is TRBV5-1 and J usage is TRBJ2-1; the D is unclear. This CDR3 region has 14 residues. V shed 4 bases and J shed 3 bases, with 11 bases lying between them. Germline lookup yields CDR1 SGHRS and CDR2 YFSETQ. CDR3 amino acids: CASSPTHGYNEQFF. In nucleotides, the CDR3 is TGCGCCAGCAGCCCGACACATGGCTACAATGAGCAGTTCTTC.

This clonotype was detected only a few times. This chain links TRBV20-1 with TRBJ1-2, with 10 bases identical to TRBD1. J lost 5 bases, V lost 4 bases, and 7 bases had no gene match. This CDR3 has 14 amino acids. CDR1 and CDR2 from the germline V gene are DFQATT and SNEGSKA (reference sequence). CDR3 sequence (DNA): TGCAGTGCTATGGACAGGGGGTGGGTTTATGGCTACACCTTC. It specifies CSAMDRGWVYGYTF.

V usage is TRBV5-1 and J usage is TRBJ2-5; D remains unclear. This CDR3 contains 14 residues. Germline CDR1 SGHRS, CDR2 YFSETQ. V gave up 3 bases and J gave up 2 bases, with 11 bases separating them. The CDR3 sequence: CASSSIGSQETQYF. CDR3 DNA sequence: TGCGCCAGCAGCTCCATCGGCAGTCAAGAGACCCAGTACTTC.

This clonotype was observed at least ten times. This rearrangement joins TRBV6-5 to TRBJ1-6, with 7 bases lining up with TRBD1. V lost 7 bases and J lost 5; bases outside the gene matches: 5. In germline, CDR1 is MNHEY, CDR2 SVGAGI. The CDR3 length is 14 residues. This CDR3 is CASTSGTDNSPLHF. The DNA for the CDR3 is TGTGCCAGCACTTCCGGGACAGATAATTCACCCCTCCACTTT.

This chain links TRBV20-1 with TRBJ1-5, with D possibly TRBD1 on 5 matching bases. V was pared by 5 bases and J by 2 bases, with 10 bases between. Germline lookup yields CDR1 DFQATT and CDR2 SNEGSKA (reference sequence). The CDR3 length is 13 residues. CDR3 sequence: CSAGGGGNQPQHF. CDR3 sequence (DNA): TGCAGTGCTGGCGGGGGGGGCAATCAGCCCCAGCATTTT.

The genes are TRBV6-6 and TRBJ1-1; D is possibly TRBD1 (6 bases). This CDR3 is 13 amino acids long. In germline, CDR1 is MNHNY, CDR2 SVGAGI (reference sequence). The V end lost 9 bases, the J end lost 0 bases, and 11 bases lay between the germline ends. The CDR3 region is CASYRAVNTEAFF. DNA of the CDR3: TGTGCCAGTTACAGGGCGGTGAACACTGAAGCTTTCTTT.

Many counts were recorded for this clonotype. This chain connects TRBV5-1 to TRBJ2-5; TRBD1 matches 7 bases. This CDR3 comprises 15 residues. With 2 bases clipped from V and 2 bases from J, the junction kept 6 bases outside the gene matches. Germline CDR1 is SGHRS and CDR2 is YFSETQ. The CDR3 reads CASSLGTVVQETQYF. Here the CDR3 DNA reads TGCGCCAGCAGCTTAGGGACAGTAGTACAAGAGACCCAGTACTTC.

CDR3 in DNA: TGTGCCAGCAGCAGGGGACAGTCTGTCGGGGAGCTGTTTTTT. Protein product: CASSRGQSVGELFF. The chain couples TRBV6-1 to TRBJ2-2, with TRBD1 matching 7 bases. The CDR3 runs 14 residues. V was pared by 6 bases and J by 7 bases, with 8 bases of the junction left unmatched. The germline V gene encodes CDR1 MNHNS and CDR2 SASEGT.

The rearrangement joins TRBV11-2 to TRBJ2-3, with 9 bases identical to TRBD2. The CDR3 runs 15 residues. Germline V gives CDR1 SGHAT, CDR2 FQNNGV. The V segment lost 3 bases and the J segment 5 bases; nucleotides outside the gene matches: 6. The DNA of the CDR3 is TGTGCCAGCAGCTTCGGCGCGGGGGGGATAGATACGCAGTATTTT. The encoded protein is CASSFGAGGIDTQYF.